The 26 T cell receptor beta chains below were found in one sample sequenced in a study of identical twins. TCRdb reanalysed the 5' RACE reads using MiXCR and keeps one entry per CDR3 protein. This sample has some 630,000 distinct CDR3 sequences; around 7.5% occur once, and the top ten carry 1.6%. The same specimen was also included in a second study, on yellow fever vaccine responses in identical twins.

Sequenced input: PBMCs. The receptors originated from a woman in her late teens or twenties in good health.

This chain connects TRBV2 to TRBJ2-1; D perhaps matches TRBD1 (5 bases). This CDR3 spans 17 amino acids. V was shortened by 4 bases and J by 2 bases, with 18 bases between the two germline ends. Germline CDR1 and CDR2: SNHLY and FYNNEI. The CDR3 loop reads CASSGLLGHGPYNEQFF. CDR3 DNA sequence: TGTGCCAGCAGTGGTTTACTTGGACACGGACCCTACAATGAGCAGTTCTTC. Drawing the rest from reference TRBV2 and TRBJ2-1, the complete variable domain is EPEVTQTPSHQVTQMGQEVILRCVPISNHLYFYWYRQILGQKVEFLVSFYNNEISEKSEIFDDQFSVERPDGSNFTLKIRSTKLEDSAMYFCASSGLLGHGPYNEQFFGPGTRLTVL.

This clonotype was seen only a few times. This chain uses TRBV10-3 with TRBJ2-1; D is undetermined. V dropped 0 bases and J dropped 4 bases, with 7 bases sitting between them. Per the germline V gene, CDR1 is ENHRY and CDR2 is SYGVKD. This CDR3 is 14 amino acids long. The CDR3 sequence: CAISESNSYNEQFF. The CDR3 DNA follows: TGTGCCATCAGTGAGTCGAACAGTTACAATGAGCAGTTCTTC.

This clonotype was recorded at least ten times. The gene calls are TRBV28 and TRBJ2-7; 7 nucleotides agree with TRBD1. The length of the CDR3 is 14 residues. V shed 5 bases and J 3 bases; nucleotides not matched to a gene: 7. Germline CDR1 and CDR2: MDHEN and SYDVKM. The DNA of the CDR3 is TGTGCCAGCAGTCCAGCGACAGGGTACTACGAGCAGTACGTC. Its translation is CASSPATGYYEQYV.

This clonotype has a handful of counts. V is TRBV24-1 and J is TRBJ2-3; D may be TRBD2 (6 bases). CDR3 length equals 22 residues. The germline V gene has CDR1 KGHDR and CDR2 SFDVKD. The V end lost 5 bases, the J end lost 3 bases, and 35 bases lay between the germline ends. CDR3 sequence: CATSAEGTVGAVGFHTTDTQYF. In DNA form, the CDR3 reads TGTGCCACCAGTGCGGAGGGGACGGTTGGGGCTGTTGGATTTCATACGACAGATACGCAGTATTTT.

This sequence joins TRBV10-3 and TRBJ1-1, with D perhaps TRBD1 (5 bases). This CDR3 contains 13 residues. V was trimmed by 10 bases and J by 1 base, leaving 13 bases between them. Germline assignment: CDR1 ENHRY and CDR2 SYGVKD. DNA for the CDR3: TGTGCCACCCAGGGTGGGGAGAACACTGAAGCTTTCTTT. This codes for CATQGGENTEAFF.

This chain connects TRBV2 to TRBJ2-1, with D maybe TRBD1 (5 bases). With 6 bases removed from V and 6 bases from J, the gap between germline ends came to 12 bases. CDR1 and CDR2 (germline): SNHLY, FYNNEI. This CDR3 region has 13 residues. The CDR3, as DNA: TGTGCCAGCAGCACACAGGTAGTCAATGAGCAGTTCTTC. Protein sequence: CASSTQVVNEQFF.

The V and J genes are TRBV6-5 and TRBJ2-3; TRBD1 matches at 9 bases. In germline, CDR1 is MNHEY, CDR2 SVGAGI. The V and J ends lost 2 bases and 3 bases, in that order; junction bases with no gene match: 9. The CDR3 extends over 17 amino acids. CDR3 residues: CASSYTRVDRGTDTQYF. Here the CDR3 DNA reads TGTGCCAGCAGTTACACCCGGGTGGACAGGGGTACAGATACGCAGTATTTT.

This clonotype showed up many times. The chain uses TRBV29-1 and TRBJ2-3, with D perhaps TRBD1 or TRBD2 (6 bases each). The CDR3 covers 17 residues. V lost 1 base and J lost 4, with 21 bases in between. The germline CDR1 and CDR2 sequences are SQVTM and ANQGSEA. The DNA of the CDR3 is TGCAGCGTTGAAGGACCAGGGGACTTAGAGGGACCAGATACGCAGTATTTT. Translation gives CSVEGPGDLEGPDTQYF.

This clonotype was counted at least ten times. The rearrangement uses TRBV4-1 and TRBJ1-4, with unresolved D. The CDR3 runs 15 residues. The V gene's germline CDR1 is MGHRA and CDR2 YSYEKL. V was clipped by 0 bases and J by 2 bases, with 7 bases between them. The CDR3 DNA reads TGCGCCAGCAGCCAAGATTTAGGGACTAATGAAAAACTGTTTTTT. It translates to CASSQDLGTNEKLFF.

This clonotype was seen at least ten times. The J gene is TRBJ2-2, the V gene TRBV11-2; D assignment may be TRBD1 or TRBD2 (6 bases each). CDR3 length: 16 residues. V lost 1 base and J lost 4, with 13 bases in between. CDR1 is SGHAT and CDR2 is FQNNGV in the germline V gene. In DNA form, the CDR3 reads TGTGCCAGCAGCTTAGCCGGGGGCGTTGGCACCGGGGAGCTGTTTTTT. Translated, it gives CASSLAGGVGTGELFF. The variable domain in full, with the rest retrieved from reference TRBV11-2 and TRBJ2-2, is EAGVAQSPRYKIIEKRQSVAFWCNPISGHATLYWYQQILGQGPKLLIQFQNNGVVDDSQLPKDRFSAERLKGVDSTLKIQPAKLEDSAVYLCASSLAGGVGTGELFFGEGSRLTVL.

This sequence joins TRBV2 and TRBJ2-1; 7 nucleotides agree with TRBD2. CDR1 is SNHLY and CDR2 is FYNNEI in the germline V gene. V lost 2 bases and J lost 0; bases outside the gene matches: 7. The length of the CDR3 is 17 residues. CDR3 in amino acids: CASSESEGGLSYNEQFF. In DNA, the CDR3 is TGTGCCAGCAGTGAATCGGAGGGAGGGCTCTCCTACAATGAGCAGTTCTTC.

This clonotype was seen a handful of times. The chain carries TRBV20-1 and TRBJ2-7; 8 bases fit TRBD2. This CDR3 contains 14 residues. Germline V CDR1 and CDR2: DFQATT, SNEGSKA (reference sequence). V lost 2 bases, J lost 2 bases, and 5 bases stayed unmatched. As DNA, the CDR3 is TGCAGTGCTAGATCCCCGGGGGGGCCCTACGAGCAGTACTTC. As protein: CSARSPGGPYEQYF.

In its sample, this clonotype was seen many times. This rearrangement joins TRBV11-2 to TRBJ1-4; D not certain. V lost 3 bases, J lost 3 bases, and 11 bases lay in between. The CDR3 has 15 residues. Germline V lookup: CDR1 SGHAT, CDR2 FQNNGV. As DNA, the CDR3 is TGTGCCAGCAGCTTTAGGGCTTGGGCTAATGAAAAACTGTTTTTT. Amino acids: CASSFRAWANEKLFF.

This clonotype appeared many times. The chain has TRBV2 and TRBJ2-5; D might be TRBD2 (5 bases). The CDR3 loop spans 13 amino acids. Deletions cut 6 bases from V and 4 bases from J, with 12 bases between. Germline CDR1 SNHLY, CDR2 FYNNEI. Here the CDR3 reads CASSLAVRETQYF. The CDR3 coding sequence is TGTGCCAGCAGCCTAGCAGTCCGAGAGACCCAGTACTTC.

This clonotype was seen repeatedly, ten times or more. The CDR3 loop reads CATSPFKGRNYNSPLHF. The CDR3 DNA reads TGTGCCACCAGCCCATTCAAGGGGCGGAACTATAATTCACCCCTCCACTTT. The V gene is TRBV15, the J gene TRBJ1-6; D is possibly TRBD1 (5 bases). Germline V lookup: CDR1 LNHNV, CDR2 YYDKDF (reference sequence). The CDR3 has 17 amino acids. With 5 bases removed from V and 3 bases from J, the gap between germline ends came to 17 bases.

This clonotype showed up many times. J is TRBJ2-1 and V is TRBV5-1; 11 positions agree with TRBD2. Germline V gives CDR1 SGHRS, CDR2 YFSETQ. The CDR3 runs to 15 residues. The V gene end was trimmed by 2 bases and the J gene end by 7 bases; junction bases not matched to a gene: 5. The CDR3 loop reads CASSFGSGRGNEQFF. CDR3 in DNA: TGCGCCAGCAGCTTTGGTAGCGGGAGGGGGAATGAGCAGTTCTTC.

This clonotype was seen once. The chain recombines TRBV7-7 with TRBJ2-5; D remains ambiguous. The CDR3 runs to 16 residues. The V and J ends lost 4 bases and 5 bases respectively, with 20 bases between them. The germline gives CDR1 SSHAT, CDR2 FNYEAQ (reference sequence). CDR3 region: CASSSGGLSRRETQYF. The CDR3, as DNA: TGTGCCAGCAGCTCTGGCGGCCTTAGTCGGCGGGAGACCCAGTACTTC.

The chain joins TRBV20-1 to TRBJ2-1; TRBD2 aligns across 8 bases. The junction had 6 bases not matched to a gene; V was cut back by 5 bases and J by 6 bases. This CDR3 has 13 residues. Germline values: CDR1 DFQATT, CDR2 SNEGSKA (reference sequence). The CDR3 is CSALTGTSNEQFF. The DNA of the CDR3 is TGCAGTGCTCTTACGGGGACTAGCAATGAGCAGTTCTTC.

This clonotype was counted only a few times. The CDR3: CASNPRDSHPNEKLFF. The CDR3 DNA reads TGTGCCAGCAACCCACGGGACAGCCACCCCAATGAAAAACTGTTTTTT. This sequence joins TRBV5-8 and TRBJ1-4, with 7 positions matching TRBD1. This CDR3 comprises 16 residues. The V and J ends lost 6 bases and 5 bases, in that order; junction bases with no gene match: 13. Germline CDR1 and CDR2: SGHTS and YDEGEE.

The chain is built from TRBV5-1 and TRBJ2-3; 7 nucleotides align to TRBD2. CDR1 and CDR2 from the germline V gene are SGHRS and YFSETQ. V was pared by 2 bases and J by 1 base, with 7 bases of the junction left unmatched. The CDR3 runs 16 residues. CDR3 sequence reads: CASSFRLAERTDTQYF. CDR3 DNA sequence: TGCGCCAGCAGCTTCCGCCTAGCGGAGCGCACAGATACGCAGTATTTT.

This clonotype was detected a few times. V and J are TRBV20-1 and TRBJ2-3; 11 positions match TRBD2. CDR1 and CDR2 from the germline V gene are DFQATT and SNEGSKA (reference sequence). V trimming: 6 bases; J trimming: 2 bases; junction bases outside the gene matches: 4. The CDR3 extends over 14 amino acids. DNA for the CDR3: TGCAGTGCAGGACTAGCGGGTAACACAGATACGCAGTATTTT. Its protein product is CSAGLAGNTDTQYF.

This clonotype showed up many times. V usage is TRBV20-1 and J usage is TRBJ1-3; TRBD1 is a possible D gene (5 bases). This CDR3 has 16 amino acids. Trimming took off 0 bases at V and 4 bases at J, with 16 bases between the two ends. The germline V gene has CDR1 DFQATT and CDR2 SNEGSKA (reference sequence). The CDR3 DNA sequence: TGCAGTGCTAGAGAAGGAGGGGTTGTTGCCGGAAACACCATATATTTT. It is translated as CSAREGGVVAGNTIYF.

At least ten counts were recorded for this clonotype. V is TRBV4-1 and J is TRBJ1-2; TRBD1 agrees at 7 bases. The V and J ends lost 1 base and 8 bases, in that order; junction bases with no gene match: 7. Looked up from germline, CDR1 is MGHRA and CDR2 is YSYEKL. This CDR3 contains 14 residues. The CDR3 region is CASSQADRAGGYTF. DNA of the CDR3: TGCGCCAGCAGCCAAGCCGACAGGGCTGGCGGCTACACCTTC.

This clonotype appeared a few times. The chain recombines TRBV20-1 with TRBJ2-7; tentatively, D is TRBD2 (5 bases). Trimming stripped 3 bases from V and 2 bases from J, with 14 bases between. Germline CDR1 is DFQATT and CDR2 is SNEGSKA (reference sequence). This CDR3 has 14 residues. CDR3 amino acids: CSARRGSPPYEQYF. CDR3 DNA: TGCAGTGCTAGGCGCGGGTCACCACCCTACGAGCAGTACTTC.

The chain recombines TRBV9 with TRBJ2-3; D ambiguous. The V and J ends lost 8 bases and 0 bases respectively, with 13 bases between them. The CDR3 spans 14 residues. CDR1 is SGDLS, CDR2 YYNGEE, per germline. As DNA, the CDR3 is TGTGCCAGGGCCAAGTGGCATAGCACAGATACGCAGTATTTT. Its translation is CARAKWHSTDTQYF.

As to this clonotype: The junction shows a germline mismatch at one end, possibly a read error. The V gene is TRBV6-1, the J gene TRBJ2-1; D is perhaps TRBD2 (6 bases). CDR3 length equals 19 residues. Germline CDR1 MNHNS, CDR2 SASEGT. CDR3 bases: TGTGTCAGCAGTGAATTGCAAGTGGTGTGGGGTCGGGGAGGTTCTGAGCAGTTCTTC. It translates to CVSSELQVVWGRGGSEQFF.